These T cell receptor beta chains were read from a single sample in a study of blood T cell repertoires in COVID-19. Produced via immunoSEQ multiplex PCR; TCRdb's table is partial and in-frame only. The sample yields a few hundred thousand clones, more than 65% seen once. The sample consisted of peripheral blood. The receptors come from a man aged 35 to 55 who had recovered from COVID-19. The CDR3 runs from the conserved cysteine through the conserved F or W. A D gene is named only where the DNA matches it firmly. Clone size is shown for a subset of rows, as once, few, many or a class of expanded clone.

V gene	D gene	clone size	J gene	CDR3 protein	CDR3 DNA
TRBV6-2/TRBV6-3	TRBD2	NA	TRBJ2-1	CASSYSPPRTSSLRFF	TGTGCCAGCAGTTACTCTCCCCCCCGGACTAGCTCACTTCGGTTCTTC
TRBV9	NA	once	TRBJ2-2	CASSVDQGSGELFF	TGTGCCAGCAGCGTAGATCAGGGGTCAGGGGAGCTGTTTTTT
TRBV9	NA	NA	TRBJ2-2	CASSVARSANTGELFF	TGTGCCAGCAGCGTAGCGAGGTCCGCGAACACCGGGGAGCTGTTTTTT
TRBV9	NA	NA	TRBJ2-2	CASSVEFGQLFF	TGTGCCAGCAGCGTAGAGTTTGGGCAGCTGTTTTTT
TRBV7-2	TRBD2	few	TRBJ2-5	CASSKKSGGAETQYF	TGTGCCAGCAGCAAAAAAAGCGGGGGGGCGGAGACCCAGTACTTC
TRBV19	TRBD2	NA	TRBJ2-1	CASSMWGGNEQFF	TGTGCCAGTAGTATGTGGGGGGGCAATGAGCAGTTCTTC
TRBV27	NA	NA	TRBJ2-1	CASSAPGTGTHEQFF	TGTGCCAGCAGTGCCCCCGGTACAGGAACCCATGAGCAGTTCTTC
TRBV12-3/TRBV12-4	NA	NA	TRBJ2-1	CASSFLNEQFF	TGTGCCAGCAGTTTTCTGAATGAGCAGTTCTTC
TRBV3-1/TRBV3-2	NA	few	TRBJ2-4	CASSQGTALAKNIQYF	TGTGCCAGCAGCCAAGGGACTGCACTAGCCAAAAACATTCAGTACTTC
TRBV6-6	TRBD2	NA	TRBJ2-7	CASSYGGGVEQYF	TGTGCCAGCAGTTACGGGGGAGGGGTAGAGCAGTACTTC
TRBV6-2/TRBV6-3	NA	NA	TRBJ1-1	CASSYSRSEAFF	TGTGCCAGCAGTTACTCGAGAAGTGAAGCTTTCTTT
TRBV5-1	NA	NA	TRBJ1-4	CASSRDGGEEKLFF	TGCGCCAGCAGTCGGGACGGGGGAGAGGAAAAACTGTTTTTT
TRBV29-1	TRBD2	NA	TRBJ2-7	CSAGRTSGSYEQYF	TGCAGCGCCGGGAGGACTAGCGGGTCCTACGAGCAGTACTTC
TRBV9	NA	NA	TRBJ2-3	CASSEEGGRTDTQYF	TGTGCCAGCAGCGAGGAGGGGGGGCGAACAGATACGCAGTATTTT
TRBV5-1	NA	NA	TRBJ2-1	CASSWSSEQFF	TGCGCCAGCAGCTGGAGCAGTGAGCAGTTCTTC
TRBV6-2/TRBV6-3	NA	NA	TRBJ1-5	CASSSHLQGYLYQPQHF	TGTGCCAGCAGTTCGCACCTTCAGGGCTACCTATATCAGCCCCAGCATTTT
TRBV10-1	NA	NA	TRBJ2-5	CASSPAGSAETQYF	TGCGCCAGCAGCCCCGCGGGGAGTGCAGAGACCCAGTACTTC
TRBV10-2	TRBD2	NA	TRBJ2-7	CASSTGLAGWGPYEQYF	TGCGCCAGCAGTACAGGACTAGCGGGCTGGGGGCCTTACGAGCAGTACTTC
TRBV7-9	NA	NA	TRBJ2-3	CASSLVQTSDTQYF	TGTGCCAGCAGCTTAGTTCAGACATCAGATACGCAGTATTTT
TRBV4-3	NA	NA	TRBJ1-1	CASSQDTGNTEAFF	TGCGCCAGCAGCCAAGATACAGGGAACACTGAAGCTTTCTTT
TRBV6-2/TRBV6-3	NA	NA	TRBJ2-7	CASSYSGRDSYEQYF	TGTGCCAGCAGTTACTCAGGACGGGACTCCTACGAGCAGTACTTC
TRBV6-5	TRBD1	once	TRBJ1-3	CASSRQGSNTIYF	TGTGCCAGCAGCAGACAGGGGTCAAACACCATATATTTT
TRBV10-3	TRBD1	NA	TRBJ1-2	CAISEWGQGSGYTF	TGTGCCATCAGTGAGTGGGGACAGGGGAGTGGCTACACCTTC
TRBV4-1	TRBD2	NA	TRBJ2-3	CASSQTLLAGGTDTQYF	TGCGCCAGCAGCCAGACGCTTCTAGCGGGGGGCACAGATACGCAGTATTTT
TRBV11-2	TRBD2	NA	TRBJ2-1	CASSLAGGLNEQFF	TGTGCCAGCAGCTTAGCGGGGGGGCTAAATGAGCAGTTCTTC
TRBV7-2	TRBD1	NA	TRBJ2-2	CASTSYPGTGGSGELFF	TGTGCCAGCACCTCCTACCCCGGGACAGGGGGCTCCGGGGAGCTGTTTTTT
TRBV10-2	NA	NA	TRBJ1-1	CASSDSPGMNTEAFF	TGCGCCAGCAGTGATTCCCCAGGAATGAACACTGAAGCTTTCTTT
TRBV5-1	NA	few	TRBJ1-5	CASSLNGGAQPQHF	TGCGCCAGCAGCTTGAATGGTGGGGCTCAGCCCCAGCATTTT
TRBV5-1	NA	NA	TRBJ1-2	CASSSVVGAYGYTF	TGCGCCAGCAGCTCGGTAGTCGGTGCTTATGGCTACACCTTC
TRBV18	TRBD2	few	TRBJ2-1	CASSPPQRGGRGEQFF	TGTGCCAGCTCACCTCCCCAGCGGGGGGGACGTGGTGAGCAGTTCTTC